The 18 T cell receptor beta chains reported below all come from one sample, sequenced in a study of Ad26.COV2.S vaccination and SARS-CoV-2 variants. Sequencing used immunoSEQ multiplex PCR; TCRdb keeps in-frame clones, though not all of them. The sample records roughly 420,000 clones, 89% being singletons. The treatment: around 19 received Ad26.COV2.S at low or high dose, single or two shots; roughly five received placebo; per-sample allocation not given. The samples date from day 63 after the first vaccine or placebo injection. Specimen: peripheral blood, collected in a trial of Ad26.COV2.S vaccine versus placebo. These receptors all come from a person between 18 and 65 years old who received the Ad26.COV2.S COVID-19 vaccine or a placebo.

In regard to this clone: Additional DNA sequences in this sample encode the identical CDR3. The chain is built from TRBV3-1 (or the pseudogene TRBV3-2) and TRBJ1-3; D is uncertain. CDR3 size: 14 residues. V lost 1 base and J 1 base, leaving 5 bases between the germline ends. Germline CDR1 and CDR2: LGHDT and YNNKEL (reference sequence). CDR3 loop: CASSQVGSGNTIYF. The CDR3, as DNA: TGTGCCAGCAGCCAAGTAGGTTCTGGAAACACCATATATTTT.

Here the CDR3 DNA reads TGCGCCAGCAGCTTAACTAGCGGGAGAACAGATACGCAGTATTTT. This codes for CASSLTSGRTDTQYF. This sequence joins TRBV5-1 and TRBJ2-3; 11 bases are shared with TRBD2. Trimming took 2 bases from V and 3 from J; bases not matched to a gene: 2. Germline assignment: CDR1 SGHRS and CDR2 YFSETQ. The CDR3 totals 15 residues.

V and J are TRBV10-3 and TRBJ2-1; either TRBD1 or TRBD2 may supply D (5 bases each). The CDR3 covers 12 residues. V lost 5 bases to trimming and J lost 8 bases, with 10 bases between them. Germline CDR1 is ENHRY and CDR2 is SYGVKD. The CDR3: CAISPGLDEQFF. CDR3 sequence (DNA): TGTGCCATCAGTCCGGGGCTGGATGAGCAGTTCTTC.

The chain employs TRBV7-9 and TRBJ1-2; weak D call: TRBD1 (5 bases). V lost 2 bases and J lost 10, with 17 bases in between. Per the germline V gene, CDR1 is SEHNR and CDR2 is FQNEAQ (reference sequence). This CDR3 is 14 amino acids long. This CDR3 is CASSLTRPGKYYTF. CDR3 bases: TGTGCCAGCAGCTTAACTCGTCCAGGGAAGTACTACACCTTC.

The V gene is TRBV6-5, the J gene TRBJ1-6, with TRBD1 matching 8 bases. J was trimmed by 5 bases and V by 5 bases; bases with no gene match: 5. CDR3 length: 15 residues. Germline V gene data show CDR1 as MNHEY and CDR2 as SVGAGI. The CDR3 sequence is CASSTQGADNSPLHF. The DNA of the CDR3 is TGTGCCAGCAGTACCCAGGGGGCGGATAATTCACCCCTCCACTTT.

This clone was counted once. The chain couples TRBV5-8 to TRBJ1-2; 8 bases fit TRBD1. After removal of 6 bases from V and 7 bases from J, the junction contained 5 bases not matched to a gene. This CDR3 spans 12 amino acids. Germline V gene sequence: CDR1 SGHTS, CDR2 YDEGEE. CDR3 DNA: TGTGCCAGCATCCAGGGGGCGGTTGGCTACACCTTC. Its protein product is CASIQGAVGYTF.

The chain carries TRBV20-1 and TRBJ2-3; D remains ambiguous. There are 11 residues in the CDR3. The germline V and J ends were trimmed by 3 bases and 5 bases, with 6 bases remaining between them. CDR1 and CDR2 (germline): DFQATT, SNEGSKA (reference sequence). This CDR3 reads CSARIVDTQYF. The CDR3 DNA follows: TGCAGTGCTAGGATAGTAGATACGCAGTATTTT.

This rearrangement joins TRBV4-3 to TRBJ2-3; no definite D call. V lost 2 bases, J lost 7 bases, and 10 bases lay in between. CDR3 size: 13 residues. Germline V gene lookup returns CDR1 LGHNA and CDR2 YSLEER. CDR3 protein: CASSQRTGYTQYF. The DNA for the CDR3 is TGCGCCAGCAGCCAACGGACCGGCTATACGCAGTATTTT.

The chain is built from TRBV9 and TRBJ2-3; possible D gene TRBD1, 6 bases. Trimming took 0 bases from V and 0 from J, leaving 8 bases between them. The CDR3 runs to 15 residues. CDR1 and CDR2 (germline): SGDLS, YYNGEE. CDR3 nucleotide sequence: TGTGCCAGCAGCGTAGGGACAGATAGCACAGATACGCAGTATTTT. It is translated as CASSVGTDSTDTQYF.

V gene TRBV3-1 (or the pseudogene TRBV3-2) combines with J gene TRBJ2-1; D gene uncertain. Trimming cost V 3 bases and J 9 bases, with 15 bases left between them. The CDR3 totals 14 residues. Germline assignment: CDR1 LGHDT and CDR2 YNNKEL (reference sequence). DNA for the CDR3: TGTGCCAGCAGCCACGTGCCTTTGCTTGGTGAGCAGTTCTTC. As protein: CASSHVPLLGEQFF.

The rearrangement joins TRBV7-9 to TRBJ2-5; D remains ambiguous. V was cut by 3 bases and J by 2 bases, with 7 bases left in between. The germline CDR1 and CDR2 sequences are SEHNR and FQNEAQ (reference sequence). The CDR3 contains 13 residues. CDR3 loop: CASSFITQETQYF. As DNA, the CDR3 is TGTGCCAGCAGCTTTATCACACAAGAGACCCAGTACTTC.

The genes are TRBV7-8 and TRBJ1-5, with a possible D match to TRBD1 (5 bases). The CDR3 runs to 17 residues. The ends were cut back, 0 bases at V and 2 bases at J, with 14 bases in the middle. Germline lookup yields CDR1 SGHVS and CDR2 FQNEAQ. For the CDR3, the DNA is TGTGCCAGCAGCTTAGCTGCGGGGCAATCGCGCAATCAGCCCCAGCATTTT. Its protein is CASSLAAGQSRNQPQHF.

The rearrangement links TRBV7-9 to TRBJ1-1, with 8 bases lining up with TRBD1. The V and J ends lost 5 bases and 5 bases, in that order; junction bases with no gene match: 7. The CDR3 extends over 14 amino acids. Looked up from germline, CDR1 is SEHNR and CDR2 is FQNEAQ (reference sequence). The CDR3 DNA is TGTGCCAGCAGCCCTGCACAGGGGGGTACTGAAGCTTTCTTT. The encoded protein is CASSPAQGGTEAFF.

J is TRBJ2-1 and V is TRBV12-5, with D maybe TRBD1 (6 bases). This CDR3 is built from 18 residues. V lost 0 bases to trimming and J lost 4 bases, with 19 bases between them. Germline V lookup: CDR1 LGHNT, CDR2 FRNRAP. The CDR3 DNA is TGTGCTAGTGGTTTGGTATTAGGACGGGACACAGGGTACAATGAGCAGTTCTTC. Translation: CASGLVLGRDTGYNEQFF.

This clone occurred a few times. The V gene is TRBV3-1 (or the pseudogene TRBV3-2), the J gene TRBJ1-2, with D possibly TRBD1 on 5 matching bases. V lost 4 bases and J 0 bases, leaving 15 bases between the germline ends. CDR1 LGHDT and CDR2 YNNKEL come from the germline V gene (reference sequence). The CDR3 sequence is 16 residues long. CDR3: CASSLRGVTPNYGYTF. The CDR3, as DNA: TGTGCCAGCAGCCTCCGGGGGGTAACCCCTAACTATGGCTACACCTTC.

J is TRBJ2-5 and V is TRBV3-1 (or the pseudogene TRBV3-2); tentatively, D is TRBD2 (5 bases). The CDR3 consists of 18 residues. Between the trimmed V and J ends, which lost 0 bases and 5 bases, there was a span of 22 bases. Germline lookup yields CDR1 LGHDT and CDR2 YNNKEL (reference sequence). CDR3 in DNA: TGTGCCAGCAGCCAAGAATGGGCCCCCCTCGGGGTGGGGGAGACCCAGTACTTC. Its translation: CASSQEWAPLGVGETQYF.

This sequence joins TRBV11-2 and TRBJ1-6; 8 bases align to TRBD1. Germline CDR1 and CDR2: SGHAT and FQNNGV. The length of the CDR3 is 14 residues. Trimming removed 4 bases from V and 10 bases from J; junction bases left unmatched: 6. CDR3 DNA sequence: TGTGCCAGCAGCTCAGGGGGCCGGGGATCACCCCTCCACTTT. The encoded protein is CASSSGGRGSPLHF.

J is TRBJ2-2 and V is TRBV18, with TRBD1 matching over 8 bases. V lost 2 bases, J lost 4 bases, and 6 bases stayed unmatched. Germline V gene sequence: CDR1 KGHSH, CDR2 LQKENI. The CDR3 is 16 residues long. CDR3 protein: CASSPFGGQVTGELFF. CDR3 nucleotides: TGTGCCAGCTCACCATTCGGGGGACAGGTCACCGGGGAGCTGTTTTTT.